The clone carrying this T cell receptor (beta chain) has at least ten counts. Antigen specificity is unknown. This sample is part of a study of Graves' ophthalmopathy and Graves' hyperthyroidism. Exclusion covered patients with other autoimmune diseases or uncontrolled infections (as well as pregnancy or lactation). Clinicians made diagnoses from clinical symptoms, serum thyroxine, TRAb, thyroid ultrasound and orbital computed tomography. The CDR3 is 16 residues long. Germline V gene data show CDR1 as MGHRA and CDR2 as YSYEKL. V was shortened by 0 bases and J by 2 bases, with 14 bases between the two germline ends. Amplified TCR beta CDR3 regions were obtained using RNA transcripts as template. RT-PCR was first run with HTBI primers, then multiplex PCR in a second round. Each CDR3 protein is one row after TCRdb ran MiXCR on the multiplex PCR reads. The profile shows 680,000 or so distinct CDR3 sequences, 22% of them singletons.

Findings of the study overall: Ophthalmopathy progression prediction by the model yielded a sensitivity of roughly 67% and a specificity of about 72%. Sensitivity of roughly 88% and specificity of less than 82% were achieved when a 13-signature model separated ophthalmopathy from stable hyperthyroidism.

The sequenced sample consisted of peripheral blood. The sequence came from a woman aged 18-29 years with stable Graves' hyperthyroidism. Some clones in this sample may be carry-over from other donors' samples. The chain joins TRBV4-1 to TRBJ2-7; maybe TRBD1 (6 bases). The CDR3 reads CASSQDTPGHAYEQYF. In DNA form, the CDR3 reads TGCGCCAGCAGCCAAGATACCCCGGGACATGCCTACGAGCAGTACTTC.